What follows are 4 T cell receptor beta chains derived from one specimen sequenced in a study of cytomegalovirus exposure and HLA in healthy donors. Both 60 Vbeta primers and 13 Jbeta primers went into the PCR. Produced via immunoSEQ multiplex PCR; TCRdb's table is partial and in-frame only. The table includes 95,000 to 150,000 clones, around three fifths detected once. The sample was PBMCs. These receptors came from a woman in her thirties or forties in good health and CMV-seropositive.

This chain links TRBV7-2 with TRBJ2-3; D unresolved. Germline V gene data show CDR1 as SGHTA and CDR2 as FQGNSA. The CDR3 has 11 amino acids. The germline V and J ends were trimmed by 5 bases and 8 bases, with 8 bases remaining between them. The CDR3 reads CASSPPGTQYF. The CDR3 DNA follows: TGTGCCAGCAGCCCCCCCGGTACGCAGTATTTT.

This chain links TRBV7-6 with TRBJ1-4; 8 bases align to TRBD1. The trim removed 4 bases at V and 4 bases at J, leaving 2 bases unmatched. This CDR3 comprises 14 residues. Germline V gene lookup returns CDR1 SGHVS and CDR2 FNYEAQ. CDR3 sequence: CASSSGGGNEKLFF. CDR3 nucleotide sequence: TGTGCCAGCAGCTCAGGGGGCGGTAATGAAAAACTGTTTTTT. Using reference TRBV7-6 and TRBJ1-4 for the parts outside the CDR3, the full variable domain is GAGVSQSPRYKVTKRGQDVALRCDPISGHVSLYWYRQALGQGPEFLTYFNYEAQQDKSGLPNDRFSAERPEGSISTLTIQRTEQRDSAMYRCASSSGGGNEKLFFGSGTQLSVL.

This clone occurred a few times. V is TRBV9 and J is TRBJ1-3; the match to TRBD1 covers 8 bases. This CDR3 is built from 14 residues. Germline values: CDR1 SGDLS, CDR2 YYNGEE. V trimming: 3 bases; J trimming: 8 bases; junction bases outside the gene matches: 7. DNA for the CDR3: TGTGCCAGCAGCGCACAGACAGGGGTCCACACCATATATTTT. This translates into CASSAQTGVHTIYF.

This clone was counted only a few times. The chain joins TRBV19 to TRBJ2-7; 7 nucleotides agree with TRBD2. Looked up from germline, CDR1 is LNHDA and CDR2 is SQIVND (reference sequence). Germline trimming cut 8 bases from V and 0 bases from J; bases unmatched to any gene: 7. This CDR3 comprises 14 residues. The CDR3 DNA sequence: TGTGCCAGTTCCACTAGCGATTCCTCCTACGAGCAGTACTTC. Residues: CASSTSDSSYEQYF. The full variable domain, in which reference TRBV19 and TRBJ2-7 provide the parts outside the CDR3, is DGGITQSPKYLFRKEGQNVTLSCEQNLNHDAMYWYRQDPGQGLRLIYYSQIVNDFQKGDIAEGYSVSREKKESFPLTVTSAQKNPTAFYLCASSTSDSSYEQYFGPGTRLTVT.